Listed here are 9 T cell receptor beta chains from one sample, sequenced in a study of cytomegalovirus exposure and HLA in healthy donors. With 60 Vbeta and 13 Jbeta primers, the PCR was carried out. TCRdb's table, derived via immunoSEQ multiplex PCR, lists solely in-frame clones and lacks some. The repertoire has about 180,000 clones, about four fifths of them found once; the top ten carry 0.8% to 1.3%. Sequenced: PBMCs. These receptor sequences come from a man aged 25 to 40 in good health and CMV-seronegative.

The rearrangement joins TRBV5-1 to TRBJ1-6; TRBD1 matches 9 bases. The CDR3 consists of 16 residues. V gave up 4 bases and J gave up 6 bases; unmatched junction bases: 8. Germline V lookup: CDR1 SGHRS, CDR2 YFSETQ. The CDR3 loop reads CASSTDRGLSNSPLHF. CDR3 DNA: TGCGCCAGCAGCACGGACAGGGGTCTTAGTAATTCACCCCTCCACTTT.

This clone is a singleton in its sample. The CDR3 is CAWSAQTSGGAGDTQYF. In DNA, the CDR3 is TGTGCCTGGAGTGCCCAGACTAGCGGGGGGGCCGGAGATACGCAGTATTTT. The rearrangement joins TRBV30 to TRBJ2-3; 14 bases map to TRBD2. The CDR3 consists of 17 residues. CDR1 is GTSNPN and CDR2 is SVGIG in the germline V gene (reference sequence). J gave up 5 bases and V 1 base, and 8 bases lay outside the gene matches.

V gene TRBV5-4 combines with J gene TRBJ2-7; TRBD1 aligns across 9 bases. The germline gives CDR1 SGHNT, CDR2 YYREEE (reference sequence). After removal of 2 bases from V and 3 bases from J, the junction contained 6 bases not matched to a gene. This CDR3 has 15 amino acids. CDR3 sequence reads: CASSLTGTGIYEQYF. The CDR3 DNA reads TGTGCCAGCAGCTTAACCGGGACAGGGATCTACGAGCAGTACTTC. The full variable domain, completed using reference TRBV5-4 and TRBJ2-7, is ETGVTQSPTHLIKTRGQQVTLRCSSQSGHNTVSWYQQALGQGPQFIFQYYREEENGRGNFPPRFSGLQFPNYSSELNVNALELDDSALYLCASSLTGTGIYEQYFGPGTRLTVT.

The chain couples TRBV7-8 to TRBJ1-5; D remains ambiguous. Trimming pared 1 base from V and 4 bases from J, leaving 2 bases between. The CDR3 is 12 amino acids. Germline V gene sequence: CDR1 SGHVS, CDR2 FQNEAQ. The CDR3 bases are TGTGCCAGCAGCTTAGTAAATCAGCCCCAGCATTTT. It is translated as CASSLVNQPQHF.

This clone was recorded once. V and J are TRBV2 and TRBJ1-5; D is uncertain. Trimming pared 2 bases from V and 3 bases from J, leaving 11 bases between. CDR1 SNHLY and CDR2 FYNNEI come from the germline V gene. The CDR3 has 15 residues. CDR3 amino acids: CASSERLSDNQPQHF. In DNA, the CDR3 is TGTGCCAGCAGTGAACGTTTGTCAGACAATCAGCCCCAGCATTTT.

The chain links TRBV7-3 to TRBJ2-2; tentative D call: TRBD1 (5 bases). Germline V lookup: CDR1 SGHTA, CDR2 FQGTGA. This CDR3 comprises 15 residues. Trimming removed 2 bases at V and 4 bases at J, with 11 bases between. CDR3 bases: TGTGCCAGCAGCTTATGGGGCAGTGGCACCGGGGAGCTGTTTTTT. Translated: CASSLWGSGTGELFF.

The chain recombines TRBV5-6 with TRBJ1-3, with 8 bases that match TRBD1. There are 16 residues in the CDR3. V lost 2 bases, J lost 3 bases, and 7 bases stayed unmatched. Germline values: CDR1 SGHDT, CDR2 YYEEEE. CDR3 coding DNA: TGTGCCAGCAGCTTTCCCCAGGGGGCAAGTGGAAACACCATATATTTT. It specifies CASSFPQGASGNTIYF.

The CDR3 region has the DNA TGTGCCAGCAGCTTGGGGTACGGGGGTAGCACAGATACGCAGTATTTT. Encoded protein: CASSLGYGGSTDTQYF. The V gene is TRBV5-6, the J gene TRBJ2-3; a possible D gene is TRBD2 (6 bases). The V and J ends lost 0 bases and 0 bases respectively, with 11 bases between them. Germline V gene sequence: CDR1 SGHDT, CDR2 YYEEEE. There are 16 residues in the CDR3. Full variable domain (rest looked up from reference TRBV5-6 and TRBJ2-3): DAGVTQSPTHLIKTRGQQVTLRCSPKSGHDTVSWYQQALGQGPQFIFQYYEEEERQRGNFPDRFSGHQFPNYSSELNVNALLLGDSALYLCASSLGYGGSTDTQYFGPGTRLTVL.

This chain links TRBV6-6 with TRBJ1-3, with D maybe TRBD1 (6 bases). Germline V gene data show CDR1 as MNHNY and CDR2 as SVGAGI (reference sequence). The V gene lost 6 bases and the J gene lost 0 bases, with 12 bases spanning the gap. The CDR3 runs to 15 residues. CDR3 sequence reads: CASSLGQLSGNTIYF. The CDR3, as DNA: TGTGCCAGCAGCCTAGGACAGCTCTCTGGAAACACCATATATTTT.